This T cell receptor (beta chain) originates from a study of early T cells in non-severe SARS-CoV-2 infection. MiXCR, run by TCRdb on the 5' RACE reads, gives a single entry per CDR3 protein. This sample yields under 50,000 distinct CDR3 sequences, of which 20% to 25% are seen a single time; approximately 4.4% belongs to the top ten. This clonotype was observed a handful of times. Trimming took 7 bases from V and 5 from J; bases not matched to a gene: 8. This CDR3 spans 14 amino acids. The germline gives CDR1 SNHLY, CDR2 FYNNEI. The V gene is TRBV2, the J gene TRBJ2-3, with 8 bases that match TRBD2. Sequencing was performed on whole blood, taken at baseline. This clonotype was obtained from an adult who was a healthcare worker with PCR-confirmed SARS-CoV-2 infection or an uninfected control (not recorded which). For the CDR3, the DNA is TGTGCCAGCATGGTTTCGAGCGGGGGAGATACGCAGTATTTT. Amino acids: CASMVSSGGDTQYF.